Below, 3 T cell receptor beta chains from the same sample are listed, as sequenced in a study of radiation and T cells in renal cell carcinoma (TCRdb year 2020). The library was built by means of the immunoSEQ multiplex PCR assay. TCRdb obtained this table from immuneACCESS and retained in-frame rearrangements with V and J assigned. These tables miss some clones; where compared with another copy, unresolved V genes account for less than half of the shortfall, and the remainder is unexplained. For this sample the table gives some 60,000 clones, of which roughly 72% were detected only once. Clones ranked in the top ten supply approximately 7% of the sample. What this sample's time point label stands for: blood 2 weeks post-SBRT. Sample treatment or condition, as interpreted from the label and publication: 15 Gy SBRT to primary tumor, nephrectomy 4 weeks later. Sequencing used blood, obtained from a patient whose treatment included radiotherapy and nephrectomy. These receptors all come from a man in his sixties with renal cell carcinoma.

This chain connects TRBV5-4 to TRBJ2-3; D possibly corresponds to TRBD1 (6 bases). V was clipped by 3 bases and J by 0 bases, with 14 bases between them. The CDR3 sequence is 16 residues long. Germline CDR1 and CDR2: SGHNT and YYREEE (reference sequence). DNA for the CDR3: TGTGCCAGCAGCTCTTCGCAGGGGTTTAGCACAGATACGCAGTATTTT. Encoded protein: CASSSSQGFSTDTQYF.

This clone has a handful of counts. CDR3 protein: CASTSWTNTGELFF. For the CDR3, the DNA is TGTGCCAGCACCTCTTGGACGAACACCGGGGAGCTGTTTTTT. The rearrangement uses TRBV6-1 and TRBJ2-2; D gene unclear. Trimming stripped 7 bases from V and 0 bases from J, with 9 bases between. CDR3 length: 14 amino acids. The germline CDR1 and CDR2 sequences are MNHNS and SASEGT.

As DNA, the CDR3 is TGTGCCAGCAGCGCCGGCTTTACGGGTAATGAAAAACTGTTTTTT. This codes for CASSAGFTGNEKLFF. The chain uses TRBV9 and TRBJ1-4; no firm D call. Trimming took off 3 bases at V and 4 bases at J, with 13 bases between the two ends. CDR1 SGDLS and CDR2 YYNGEE come from the germline V gene. The CDR3 sequence is 15 residues long.